These 2 T cell receptor beta chains originate from one sample sequenced in a study of human T cells and chemical hapten exposure. Via MiXCR, TCRdb re-called the RACE reads, giving one row per CDR3 protein. The sample holds 80,000 to 100,000 distinct CDR3 sequences, around 8.8% seen once. The time point denotes: healthy volunteer bleed at 2 weeks. Total RNA was isolated from whole blood that had not been fractionated. The sample consisted of whole blood. The receptors come from a female donor in good health. Some clones in this sample may be carry-over from other donors' samples.

The chain uses TRBV9 and TRBJ2-3; TRBD2 agrees at 7 bases. From germline, CDR1 is SGDLS and CDR2 YYNGEE. The CDR3 has 15 amino acids. V lost 0 bases to trimming and J lost 2 bases; unmatched junction nucleotides: 3. The CDR3 region has the DNA TGTGCCAGCAGCGTAGGGGCGGGAGACACAGATACGCAGTATTTT. Its translation is CASSVGAGDTDTQYF.

This clonotype was picked up a small number of times. V gene TRBV7-3 combines with J gene TRBJ2-3; the D gene is possibly TRBD1 (6 bases). Germline-derived CDR1 and CDR2 are SGHTA and FQGTGA. V dropped 4 bases and J dropped 6 bases, with 11 bases sitting between them. The length of the CDR3 is 13 residues. The CDR3 loop is CASSSQGSDTQYF. The CDR3 DNA follows: TGTGCCAGCAGCTCCCAGGGGTCGGATACGCAGTATTTT. Based on the CDR3 plus reference TRBV7-3 and TRBJ2-3, the full variable domain is GAGVSQTPSNKVTEKGKYVELRCDPISGHTALYWYRQSLGQGPEFLIYFQGTGAADDSGLPNDRFFAVRPEGSVSTLKIQRTERGDSAVYLCASSSQGSDTQYFGPGTRLTVL.